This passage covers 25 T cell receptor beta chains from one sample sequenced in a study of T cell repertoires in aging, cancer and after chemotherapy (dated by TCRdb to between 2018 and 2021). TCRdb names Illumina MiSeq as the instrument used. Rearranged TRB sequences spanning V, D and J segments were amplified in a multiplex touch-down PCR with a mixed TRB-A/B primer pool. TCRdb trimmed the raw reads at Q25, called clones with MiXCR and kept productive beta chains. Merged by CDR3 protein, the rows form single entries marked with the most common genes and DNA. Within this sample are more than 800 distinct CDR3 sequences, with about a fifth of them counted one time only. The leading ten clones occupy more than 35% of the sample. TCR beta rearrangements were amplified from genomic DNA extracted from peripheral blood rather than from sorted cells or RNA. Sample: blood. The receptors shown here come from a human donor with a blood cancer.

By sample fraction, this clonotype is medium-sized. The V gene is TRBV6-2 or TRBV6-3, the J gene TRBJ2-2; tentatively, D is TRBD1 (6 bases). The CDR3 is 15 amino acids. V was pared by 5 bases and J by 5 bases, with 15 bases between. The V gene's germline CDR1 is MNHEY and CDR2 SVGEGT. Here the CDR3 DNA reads TGTGCCAGCAGTCCTCAGGGGAAGCTGACCGGGGAGCTGTTTTTT. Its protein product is CASSPQGKLTGELFF.

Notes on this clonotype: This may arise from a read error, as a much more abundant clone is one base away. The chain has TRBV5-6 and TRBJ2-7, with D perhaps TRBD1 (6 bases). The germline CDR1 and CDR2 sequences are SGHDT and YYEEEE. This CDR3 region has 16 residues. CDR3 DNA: TGTGCCAGCAGCTTGATGGGGGCCGAATCCGTCTACGAGCAGTGCTTC. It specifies CASSLMGAESVYEQCF.

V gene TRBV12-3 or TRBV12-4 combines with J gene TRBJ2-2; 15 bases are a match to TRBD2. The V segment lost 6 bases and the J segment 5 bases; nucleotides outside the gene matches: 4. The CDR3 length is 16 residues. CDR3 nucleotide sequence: TGTGCCAGCAGCTCGGGACTAGCGGGGGGTACCGGGGAGCTGTTTTTT. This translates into CASSSGLAGGTGELFF.

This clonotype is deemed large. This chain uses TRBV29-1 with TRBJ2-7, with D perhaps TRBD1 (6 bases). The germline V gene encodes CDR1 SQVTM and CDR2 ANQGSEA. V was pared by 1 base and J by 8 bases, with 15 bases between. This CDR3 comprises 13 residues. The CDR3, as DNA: TGCAGCGTTGAAGTCACACAGGGCCAGCAGCAGTACTTC. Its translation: CSVEVTQGQQQYF.

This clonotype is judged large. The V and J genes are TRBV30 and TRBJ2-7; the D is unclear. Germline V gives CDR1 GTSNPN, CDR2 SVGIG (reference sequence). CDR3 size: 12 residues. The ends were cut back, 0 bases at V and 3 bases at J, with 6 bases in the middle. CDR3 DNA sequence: TGTGCCTGGAGTGTGAACTACTACGAGCAGTACTTC. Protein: CAWSVNYYEQYF.

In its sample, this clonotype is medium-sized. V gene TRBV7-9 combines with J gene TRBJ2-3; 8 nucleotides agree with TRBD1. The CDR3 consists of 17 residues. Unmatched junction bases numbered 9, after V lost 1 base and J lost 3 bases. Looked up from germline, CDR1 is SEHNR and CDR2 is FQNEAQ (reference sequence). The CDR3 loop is CASSLGVRRQGTDTQYF. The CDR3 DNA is TGTGCCAGCAGCTTAGGGGTTAGGAGACAGGGGACAGATACGCAGTATTTT.

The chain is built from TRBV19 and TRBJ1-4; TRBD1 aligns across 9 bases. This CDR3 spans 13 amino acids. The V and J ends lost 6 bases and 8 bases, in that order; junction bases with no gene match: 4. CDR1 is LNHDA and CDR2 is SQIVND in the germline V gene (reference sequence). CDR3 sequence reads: CASSWTGEEKLFF. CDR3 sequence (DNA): TGTGCCAGTAGCTGGACAGGGGAAGAAAAACTGTTTTTT.

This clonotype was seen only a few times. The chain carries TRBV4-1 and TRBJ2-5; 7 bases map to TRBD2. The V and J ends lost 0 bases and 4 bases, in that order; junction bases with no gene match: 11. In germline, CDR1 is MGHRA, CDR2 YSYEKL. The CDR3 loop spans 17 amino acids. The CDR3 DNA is TGCGCCAGCAGCCAAGAGGCTAGCGGAGGTCTCGGAGAGACCCAGTACTTC. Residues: CASSQEASGGLGETQYF.

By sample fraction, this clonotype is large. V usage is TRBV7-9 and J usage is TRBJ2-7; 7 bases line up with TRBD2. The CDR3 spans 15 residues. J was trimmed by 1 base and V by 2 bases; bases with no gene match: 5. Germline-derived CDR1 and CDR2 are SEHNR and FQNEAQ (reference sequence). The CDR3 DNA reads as TGTGCCAGCAGCTTACGGGACTACGGTTCCTACGAGCAGTACTTC. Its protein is CASSLRDYGSYEQYF.

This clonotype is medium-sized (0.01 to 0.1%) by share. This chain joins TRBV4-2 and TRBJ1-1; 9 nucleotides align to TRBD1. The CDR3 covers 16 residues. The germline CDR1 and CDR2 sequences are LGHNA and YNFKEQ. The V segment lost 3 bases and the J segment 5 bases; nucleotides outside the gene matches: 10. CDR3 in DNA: TGTGCCAGCAGCCACCTAGGGACAGGGTTGAGGACTGAAGCTTTCTTT. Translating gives CASSHLGTGLRTEAFF.

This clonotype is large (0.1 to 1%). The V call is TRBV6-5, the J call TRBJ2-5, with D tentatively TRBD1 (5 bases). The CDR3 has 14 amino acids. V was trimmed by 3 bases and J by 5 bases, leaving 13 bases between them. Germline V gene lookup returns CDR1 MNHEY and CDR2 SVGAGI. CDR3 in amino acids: CASSYPGNGETQYF. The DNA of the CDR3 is TGTGCCAGCAGTTATCCAGGGAATGGGGAGACCCAGTACTTC.

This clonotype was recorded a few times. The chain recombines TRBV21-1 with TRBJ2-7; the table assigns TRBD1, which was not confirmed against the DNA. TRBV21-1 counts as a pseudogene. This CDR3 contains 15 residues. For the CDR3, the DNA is TGTGCCAGCAGCTCGCACCGGGACAGGGGGCTGGAGCAGTACTTC. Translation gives CASSSHRDRGLEQYF.

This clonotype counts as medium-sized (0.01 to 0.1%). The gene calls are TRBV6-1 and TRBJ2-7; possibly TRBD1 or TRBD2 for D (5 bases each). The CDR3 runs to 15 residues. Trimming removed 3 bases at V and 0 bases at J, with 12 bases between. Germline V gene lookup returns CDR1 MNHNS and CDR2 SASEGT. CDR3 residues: CASSEGLGVSYEQYF. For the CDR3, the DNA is TGTGCCAGCAGTGAGGGTTTGGGGGTCTCCTACGAGCAGTACTTC.

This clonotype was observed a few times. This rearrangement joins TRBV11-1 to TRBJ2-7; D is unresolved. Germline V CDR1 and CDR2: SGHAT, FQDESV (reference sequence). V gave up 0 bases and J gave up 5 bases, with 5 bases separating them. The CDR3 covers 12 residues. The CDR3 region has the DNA TGTGCCAGCAGCTTAGCGGGAAACGAGCAGTACTTC. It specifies CASSLAGNEQYF.

The CDR3 DNA follows: TGCAGCGCCATGGACAGGGAAGCACCTGGCTACACCTTC. Residues: CSAMDREAPGYTF. The chain is built from TRBV29-1 and TRBJ1-2; TRBD1 matches at 8 bases. CDR1 SQVTM and CDR2 ANQGSEA come from the germline V gene. This CDR3 region has 13 residues. Germline trimming cut 7 bases from V and 7 bases from J; bases unmatched to any gene: 11.

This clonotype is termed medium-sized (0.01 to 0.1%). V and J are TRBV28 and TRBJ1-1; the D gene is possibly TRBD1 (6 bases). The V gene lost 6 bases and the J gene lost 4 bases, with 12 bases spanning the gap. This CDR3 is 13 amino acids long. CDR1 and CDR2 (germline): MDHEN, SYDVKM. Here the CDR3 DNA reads TGTGCCAGCAGCGCACAGGGAAGCACTGAAGCTTTCTTT. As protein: CASSAQGSTEAFF.

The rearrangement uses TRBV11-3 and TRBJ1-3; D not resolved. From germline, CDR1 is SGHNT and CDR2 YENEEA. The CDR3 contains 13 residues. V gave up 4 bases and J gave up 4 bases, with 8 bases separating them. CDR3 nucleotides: TGTGCCAGCAGCTACTTGGACGGAAACACCATATATTTT. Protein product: CASSYLDGNTIYF.

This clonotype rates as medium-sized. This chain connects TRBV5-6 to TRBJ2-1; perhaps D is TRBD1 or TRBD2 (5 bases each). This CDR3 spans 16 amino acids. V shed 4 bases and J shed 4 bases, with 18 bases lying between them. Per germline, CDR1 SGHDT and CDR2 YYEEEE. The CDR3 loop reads CASSRVTGLLYNEQFF. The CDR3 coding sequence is TGTGCCAGCAGCCGGGTCACGGGGCTCCTTTACAATGAGCAGTTCTTC.

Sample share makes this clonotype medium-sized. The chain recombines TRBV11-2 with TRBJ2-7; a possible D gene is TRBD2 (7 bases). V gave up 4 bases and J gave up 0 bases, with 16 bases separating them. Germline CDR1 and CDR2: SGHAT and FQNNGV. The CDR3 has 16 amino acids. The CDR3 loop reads CASSSGGRGTSYEQYF. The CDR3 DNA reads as TGTGCCAGCAGCTCCGGGGGGCGGGGGACCTCCTACGAGCAGTACTTC. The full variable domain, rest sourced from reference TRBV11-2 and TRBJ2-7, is EAGVAQSPRYKIIEKRQSVAFWCNPISGHATLYWYQQILGQGPKLLIQFQNNGVVDDSQLPKDRFSAERLKGVDSTLKIQPAKLEDSAVYLCASSSGGRGTSYEQYFGPGTRLTVT.

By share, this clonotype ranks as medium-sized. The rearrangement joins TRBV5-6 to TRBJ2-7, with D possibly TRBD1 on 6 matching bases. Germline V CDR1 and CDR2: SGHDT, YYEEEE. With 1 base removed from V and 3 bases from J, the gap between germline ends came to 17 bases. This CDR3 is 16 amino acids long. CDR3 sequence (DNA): TGTGCCAGCAGCTTGATGGGGGCCGAATCCGTCTACGAGCAGTACTTC. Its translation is CASSLMGAESVYEQYF.

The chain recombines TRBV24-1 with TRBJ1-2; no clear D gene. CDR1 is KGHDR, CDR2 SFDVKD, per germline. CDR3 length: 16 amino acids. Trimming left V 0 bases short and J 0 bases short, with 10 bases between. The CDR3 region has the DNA TGTGCCACCAGTGATTTGATGCAAAGAGCTAACTATGGCTACACCTTC. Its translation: CATSDLMQRANYGYTF.

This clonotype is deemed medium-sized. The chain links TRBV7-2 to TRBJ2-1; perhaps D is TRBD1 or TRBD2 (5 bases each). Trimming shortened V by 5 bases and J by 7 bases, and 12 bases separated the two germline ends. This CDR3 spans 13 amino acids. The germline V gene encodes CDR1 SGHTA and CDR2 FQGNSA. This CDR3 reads CASSPGPLNEQFF. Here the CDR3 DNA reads TGTGCCAGCAGCCCGGGACCCCTAAATGAGCAGTTCTTC.

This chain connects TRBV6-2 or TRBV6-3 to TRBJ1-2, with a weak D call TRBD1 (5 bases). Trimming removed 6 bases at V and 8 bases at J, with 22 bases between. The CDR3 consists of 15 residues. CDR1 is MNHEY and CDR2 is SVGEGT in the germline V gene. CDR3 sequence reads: CASSADSTGHGGYTF. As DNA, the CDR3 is TGTGCCAGCAGCGCTGACTCGACGGGGCATGGAGGCTACACCTTC.

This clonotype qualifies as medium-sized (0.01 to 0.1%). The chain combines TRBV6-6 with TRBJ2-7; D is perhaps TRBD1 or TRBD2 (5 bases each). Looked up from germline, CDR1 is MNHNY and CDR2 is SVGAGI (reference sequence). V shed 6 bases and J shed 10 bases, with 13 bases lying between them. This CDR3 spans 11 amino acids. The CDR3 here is CASSQPGPQYF. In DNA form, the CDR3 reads TGTGCCAGCAGCCAACCGGGACCTCAGTACTTC.

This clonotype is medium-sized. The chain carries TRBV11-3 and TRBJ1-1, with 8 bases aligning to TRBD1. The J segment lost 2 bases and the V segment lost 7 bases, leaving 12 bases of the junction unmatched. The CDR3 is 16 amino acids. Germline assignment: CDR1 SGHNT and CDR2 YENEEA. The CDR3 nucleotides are TGTGCCAGCACCCTGGTGGGGCAGGGGGCTAACACTGAAGCTTTCTTT. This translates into CASTLVGQGANTEAFF.